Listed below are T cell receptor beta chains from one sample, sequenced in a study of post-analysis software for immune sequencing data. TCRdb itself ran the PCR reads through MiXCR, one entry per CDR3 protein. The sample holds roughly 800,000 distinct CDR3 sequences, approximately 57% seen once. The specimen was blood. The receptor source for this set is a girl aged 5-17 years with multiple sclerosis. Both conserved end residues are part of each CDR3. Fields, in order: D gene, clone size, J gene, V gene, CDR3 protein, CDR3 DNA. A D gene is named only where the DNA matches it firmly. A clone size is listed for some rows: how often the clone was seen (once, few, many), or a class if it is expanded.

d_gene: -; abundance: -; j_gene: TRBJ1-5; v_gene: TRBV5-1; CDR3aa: CASSLRNRANQPQHF; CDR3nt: TGCGCCAGCAGCTTGCGAAACAGGGCCAATCAGCCCCAGCATTTT
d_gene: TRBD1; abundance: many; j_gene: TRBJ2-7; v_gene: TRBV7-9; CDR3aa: CASSRTGYEQYF; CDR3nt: TGTGCCAGCAGCCGGACAGGGTACGAGCAGTACTTC
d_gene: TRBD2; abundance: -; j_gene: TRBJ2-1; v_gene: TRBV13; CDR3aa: CASSSSSGLAGGPLSYNEQFF; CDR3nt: TGTGCCAGCAGCTCTTCCTCGGGACTAGCGGGAGGGCCGCTCTCCTACAATGAGCAGTTCTTC
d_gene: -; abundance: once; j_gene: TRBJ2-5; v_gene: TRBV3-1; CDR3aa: CASSQNRVVTQYF; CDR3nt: TGTGCCAGCAGCCAAAACAGGGTCGTGACCCAGTACTTC
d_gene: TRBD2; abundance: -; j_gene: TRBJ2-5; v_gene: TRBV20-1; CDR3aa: CSARPSGEGNEQYF; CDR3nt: TGCAGTGCTAGACCTAGCGGAGAGGGGAATGAGCAGTACTTC
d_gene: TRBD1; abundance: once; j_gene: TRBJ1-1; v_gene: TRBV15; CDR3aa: CATSRTMGTGWNTEAFF; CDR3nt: TGTGCCACCAGCAGAACTATGGGGACAGGTTGGAACACTGAAGCTTTCTTT
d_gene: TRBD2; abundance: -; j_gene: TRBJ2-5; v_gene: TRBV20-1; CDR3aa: CSAREPSGRYQETQYF; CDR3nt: TGCAGTGCTAGAGAACCCAGCGGGAGGTACCAAGAGACCCAGTACTTC
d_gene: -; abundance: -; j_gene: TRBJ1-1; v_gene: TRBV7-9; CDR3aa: CASSQPDLGTEAFF; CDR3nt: TGTGCCAGCAGCCAACCGGACCTTGGGACTGAAGCTTTCTTT
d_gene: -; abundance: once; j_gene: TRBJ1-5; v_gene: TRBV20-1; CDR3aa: CSARLQGQLLNQPQHF; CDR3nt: TGCAGTGCTAGACTTCAGGGCCAGCTATTAAATCAGCCCCAGCATTTT
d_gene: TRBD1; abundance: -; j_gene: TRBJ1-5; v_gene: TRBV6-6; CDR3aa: CASSYSGTGNNQPQHF; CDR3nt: TGTGCCAGCAGTTACTCCGGGACAGGGAACAATCAGCCCCAGCATTTT
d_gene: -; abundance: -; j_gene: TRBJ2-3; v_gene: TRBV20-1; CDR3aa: CSARFPADTQYF; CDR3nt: TGCAGTGCTAGATTCCCCGCAGATACGCAGTATTTT
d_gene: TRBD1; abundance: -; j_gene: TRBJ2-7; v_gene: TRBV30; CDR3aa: CAWSRAGGDEQYF; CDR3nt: TGTGCCTGGAGCAGGGCAGGGGGCGACGAGCAGTACTTC
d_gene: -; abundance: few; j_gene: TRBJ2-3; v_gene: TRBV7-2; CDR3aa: CASSRGRVGTDTQYF; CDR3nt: TGTGCCAGCAGCCGCGGGCGGGTGGGCACAGATACGCAGTATTTT
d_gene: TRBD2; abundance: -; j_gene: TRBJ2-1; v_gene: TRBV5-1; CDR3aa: CASSPAGLAGRNERFF; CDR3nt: TGCGCCAGCAGCCCGGCGGGACTAGCGGGTCGGAATGAGCGGTTCTTC
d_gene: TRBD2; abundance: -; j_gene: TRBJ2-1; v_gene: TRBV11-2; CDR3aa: CASSLDRTSSNEQFF; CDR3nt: TGTGCCAGCAGCTTAGATAGGACTAGTAGCAATGAGCAGTTCTTC
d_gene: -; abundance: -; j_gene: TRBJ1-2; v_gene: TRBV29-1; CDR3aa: CSVVLGGYTF; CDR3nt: TGCAGCGTTGTTTTAGGCGGCTACACCTTC
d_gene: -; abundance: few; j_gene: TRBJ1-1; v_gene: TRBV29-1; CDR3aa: CSAGQLNTEAFF; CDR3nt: TGCAGCGCTGGACAGTTGAACACTGAAGCTTTCTTT
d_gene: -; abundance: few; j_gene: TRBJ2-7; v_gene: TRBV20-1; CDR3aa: CSAPSGGLAYEQYF; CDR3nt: TGCAGTGCCCCTTCCGGGGGGCTGGCGTACGAGCAGTACTTC
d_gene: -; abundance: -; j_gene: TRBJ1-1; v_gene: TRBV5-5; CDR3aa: CASSPAVGGGSGNTEAFF; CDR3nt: TGTGCCAGCAGCCCGGCCGTCGGGGGAGGGTCAGGGAACACTGAAGCTTTCTTT
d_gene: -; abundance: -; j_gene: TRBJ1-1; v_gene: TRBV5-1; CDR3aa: CASSSLGPTMMAEAFF; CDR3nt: TGCGCCAGCAGCTCCCTTGGACCTACGATGATGGCTGAAGCTTTCTTT
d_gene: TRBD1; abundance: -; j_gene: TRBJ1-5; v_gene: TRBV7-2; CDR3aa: CASSFGQGPVGAQHF; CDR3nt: TGTGCCAGCAGCTTTGGACAGGGGCCCGTCGGAGCCCAGCATTTT
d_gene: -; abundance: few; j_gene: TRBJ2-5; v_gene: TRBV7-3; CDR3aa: CASSLTARPETQYF; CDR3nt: TGTGCCAGCAGCTTAACAGCGCGACCGGAGACCCAGTACTTC
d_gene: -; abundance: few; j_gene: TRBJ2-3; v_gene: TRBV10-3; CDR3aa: CAISRTNTDTQYF; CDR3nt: TGTGCCATCAGTCGGACAAACACAGATACGCAGTATTTT
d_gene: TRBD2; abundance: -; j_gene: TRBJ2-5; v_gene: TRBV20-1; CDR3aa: CSALGTSGNYNEQYF; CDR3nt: TGCAGTGCACTAGGGACTAGCGGAAACTACAATGAGCAGTACTTC
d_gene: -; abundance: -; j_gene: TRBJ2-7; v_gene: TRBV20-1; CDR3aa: CSARALTRGYNEQYF; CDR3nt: TGCAGTGCTAGAGCCCTCACTAGAGGGTACAATGAGCAGTACTTC
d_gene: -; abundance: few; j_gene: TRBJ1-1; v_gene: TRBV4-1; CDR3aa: CASSHPPRGDTEAFF; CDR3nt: TGCGCCAGCAGCCATCCTCCCCGGGGGGACACTGAAGCTTTCTTT
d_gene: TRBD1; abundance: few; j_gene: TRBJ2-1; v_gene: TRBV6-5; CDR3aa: CASSRTGTGTANEQFF; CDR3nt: TGTGCCAGCAGTCGTACCGGGACAGGGACTGCCAATGAGCAGTTCTTC
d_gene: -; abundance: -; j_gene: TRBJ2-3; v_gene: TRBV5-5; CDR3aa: CASSLLSGSTDTQYF; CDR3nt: TGTGCCAGCAGCTTGTTGAGCGGTAGCACAGATACGCAGTATTTT
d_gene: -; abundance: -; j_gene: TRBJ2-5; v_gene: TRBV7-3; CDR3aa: CASSLRPTAQETQYF; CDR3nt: TGTGCCAGCAGCTTACGTCCGACAGCCCAAGAGACCCAGTACTTC
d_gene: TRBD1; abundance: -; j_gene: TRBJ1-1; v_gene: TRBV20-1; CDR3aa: CSARFHGTANTEAFF; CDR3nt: TGCAGTGCTAGGTTTCATGGGACAGCGAACACTGAAGCTTTCTTT
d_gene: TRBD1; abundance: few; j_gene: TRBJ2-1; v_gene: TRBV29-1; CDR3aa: CSVWTGNNEQFF; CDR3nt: TGCAGCGTCTGGACAGGAAACAATGAGCAGTTCTTC
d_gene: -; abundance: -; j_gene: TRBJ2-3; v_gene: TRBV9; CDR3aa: CASSVENSYTDTQYF; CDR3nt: TGTGCCAGCAGCGTAGAAAACAGCTACACAGATACGCAGTATTTT
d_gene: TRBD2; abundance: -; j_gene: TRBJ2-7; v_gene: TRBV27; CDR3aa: CASTPGLAATYEQYF; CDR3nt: TGTGCCAGCACCCCGGGACTAGCGGCTACCTACGAGCAGTACTTC